This TCR beta chain was sequenced for a study of T cell responses to AZD1222 COVID-19 vaccine. Overall study findings and caveats: Seropositivity was recorded at baseline in only 6 or 7 AZD1222 recipients.

The J segment lost 6 bases and the V segment lost 3 bases, leaving 7 bases of the junction unmatched. The germline V gene has CDR1 SQVTM and CDR2 ANQGSEA. The CDR3 extends over 13 amino acids. Assay: immunoSEQ multiplex PCR; the TCRdb copy retains only in-frame clones and omits some. The table includes over 150,000 clones, about 92% detected once. Concerning this clone itself: Its antigen is not known.

The specimen was peripheral blood, collected on day 0 of AZD1222 vaccination. This chain joins TRBV29-1 and TRBJ1-1; 7 bases line up with TRBD1. The TCR originated in an adult in good health. The CDR3 coding sequence is TGCAGCGTTGAGCGAGGGGGCTCCTCTGAAGCTTTCTTT. Encoded protein: CSVERGGSSEAFF.